The clone carrying this T cell receptor beta chain was seen many times. Its specificity is unknown. Each single cDNA molecule received a unique molecular identifier. TCRdb re-derived calls from the 5' RACE reads in MiXCR, one entry per CDR3 protein. Among tens of thousands of distinct CDR3 sequences listed, 6.3% were seen once. The CDR3 contains 14 residues. V dropped 2 bases and J dropped 3; count of bases not matched to a gene: 1. Germline CDR1 MNHEY, CDR2 SMNVEV (reference sequence). This specimen belongs to a study of early T cells in non-severe SARS-CoV-2 infection. Looking at the study overall: Chains were unpaired, as sequencing was done on bulk RNA from unsorted whole blood.

Regarding the study as a whole: CD4 and private specificities were missed by VDJdb matching, which favored anti-spike CD8 responses.

The receptor was isolated from an adult who was a healthcare worker with PCR-confirmed SARS-CoV-2 infection or an uninfected control (not recorded which). Sample: whole blood. The chain recombines TRBV27 with TRBJ1-5; TRBD1 aligns across 7 bases. The CDR3 sequence: CASSLTGANQPQHF. The CDR3 coding sequence is TGTGCCAGCAGTTTAACAGGGGCCAATCAGCCCCAGCATTTT.